Listed here are 28 T cell receptor beta chains from one sample, sequenced in a study of T cells in Graves' hyperthyroidism and ophthalmopathy. Template material for amplifying TCR beta CDR3 regions consisted of RNA transcripts. The HTBI set primed first-round TCR CDR3 RT-PCR. TCRdb processed the multiplex PCR reads anew with MiXCR; each CDR3 protein has one entry. The profile covers hundreds of thousands of distinct CDR3 sequences, with about a fifth appearing a single time and under 35% taken by the ten largest. Source material: blood. The receptors here all came from a man younger than 40 with Graves' ophthalmopathy.

Only a few counts were recorded for this clonotype. The V and J genes are TRBV7-6 and TRBJ1-1; D ambiguous. Germline V CDR1 and CDR2: SGHVS, FNYEAQ. Trimming cost V 1 base and J 7 bases, with 16 bases left between them. The CDR3 contains 15 residues. DNA of the CDR3: TGTGCCAGCAGCTTAGGTTCCAGGAAATACGATGAAGCTTTCTTT. Its protein is CASSLGSRKYDEAFF.

This clonotype turned up a few times. The J gene is TRBJ1-2, the V gene TRBV28; no definite D call. With 4 bases removed from V and 1 base from J, the gap between germline ends came to 16 bases. This CDR3 is 16 amino acids long. Germline assignment: CDR1 MDHEN and CDR2 SYDVKM. The CDR3 region is CASSSHYGFNNYGYTF. Written as DNA, the CDR3 is TGTGCCAGCAGTTCTCACTACGGTTTTAATAACTATGGCTACACCTTC.

This clonotype appeared many times. The V gene is TRBV12-5, the J gene TRBJ1-1, with 7 nucleotides matching TRBD1. Germline values: CDR1 LGHNT, CDR2 FRNRAP. There are 17 residues in the CDR3. V was clipped by 2 bases and J by 6 bases; unmatched bases: 15. The CDR3 region has the DNA TGTGCTAGTGGTTTGTCCGGCGGCGCGGGACAGTACGCTGAAGCTTTCTTT. Its translation: CASGLSGGAGQYAEAFF.

This chain links TRBV28 with TRBJ2-3; possibly TRBD1 or TRBD2 for D (6 bases each). Germline-derived CDR1 and CDR2 are MDHEN and SYDVKM. The CDR3 loop spans 14 amino acids. V was cut by 1 base and J by 6 bases, with 11 bases left in between. CDR3: CASSLSRGHDTQYF. DNA of the CDR3: TGTGCCAGCAGTTTATCTCGGGGGCATGATACGCAGTATTTT.

This clonotype was observed at least ten times. V and J are TRBV11-2 and TRBJ2-5; D remains unclear. This CDR3 has 13 residues. Germline lookup yields CDR1 SGHAT and CDR2 FQNNGV. V lost 3 bases and J 7 bases, leaving 12 bases between the germline ends. CDR3 in amino acids: CASSLNDLGTQYF. The CDR3 bases are TGTGCCAGCAGCTTGAATGACCTTGGGACCCAGTACTTC.

The CDR3 coding sequence is TGTGCCAGCAGCTTACACTTTCCGGTAGCGGGAAAAGGGGGGCAGTACGAGCAGTACTTC. This encodes CASSLHFPVAGKGGQYEQYF. This rearrangement joins TRBV11-2 to TRBJ2-7, with 8 bases lining up with TRBD2. From germline, CDR1 is SGHAT and CDR2 FQNNGV. The CDR3 has 20 amino acids. V lost 2 bases, J lost 4 bases, and 22 bases stayed unmatched.

This clonotype was found many times. V gene TRBV30 combines with J gene TRBJ1-5, with D possibly being TRBD1 (6 bases). V was pared by 6 bases and J by 3 bases, with 15 bases between. Germline CDR1 reads GTSNPN; CDR2 reads SVGIG (reference sequence). The CDR3 length is 14 residues. Here the CDR3 reads CACSQGQINQPQHF. In nucleotides, the CDR3 is TGTGCCTGCTCCCAGGGGCAAATCAATCAGCCCCAGCATTTT.

The chain carries TRBV7-9 and TRBJ2-6; the match to TRBD1 covers 8 bases. The CDR3 is 24 amino acids. Per the germline V gene, CDR1 is SEHNR and CDR2 is FQNEAQ (reference sequence). V shed 4 bases, J shed 2 bases, and the junction held 28 bases outside the gene matches. CDR3 in amino acids: CASSSRQQNVTTGTGITGANVLTF. The CDR3 DNA sequence: TGTGCCAGCAGCTCGCGACAACAAAACGTTACGACCGGGACAGGAATAACTGGGGCCAACGTCCTGACTTTC.

This clonotype was seen a few times. This chain uses TRBV5-1 with TRBJ2-3; 8 bases fit TRBD1. CDR1 is SGHRS and CDR2 is YFSETQ in the germline V gene. The CDR3 spans 15 residues. J was trimmed by 4 bases and V by 0 bases; bases with no gene match: 4. CDR3 sequence reads: CASSLAAGQADTQYF. The CDR3 DNA reads as TGCGCCAGCAGCTTGGCGGCGGGACAGGCAGATACGCAGTATTTT.

This clonotype was detected ten times or more. CDR3 DNA sequence: TGTGCCTGGAGTGTACGGTGTTGTCAGCCCCAGCATTTT. Translated: CAWSVRCCQPQHF. V usage is TRBV30 and J usage is TRBJ1-5; D gene ambiguous. The CDR3 extends over 13 amino acids. V was shortened by 0 bases and J by 6 bases, with 9 bases between the two germline ends. The germline gives CDR1 GTSNPN, CDR2 SVGIG (reference sequence).

This clonotype was counted many times. The chain joins TRBV11-2 to TRBJ2-7, with 7 bases lining up with TRBD1. J lost 3 bases, V lost 2 bases, and 10 bases had no gene match. Looked up from germline, CDR1 is SGHAT and CDR2 is FQNNGV. This CDR3 region has 16 residues. The CDR3 reads CASSLTLQGEFYEQYF. The CDR3 nucleotides are TGTGCCAGCAGCTTAACACTCCAGGGGGAGTTCTACGAGCAGTACTTC.

The chain uses TRBV5-5 and TRBJ2-5; 10 bases agree with TRBD1. The junction had 10 bases not matched to a gene; V was cut back by 3 bases and J by 5 bases. This CDR3 spans 16 amino acids. Germline-derived CDR1 and CDR2 are SGHKS and YYEKEE (reference sequence). Here the CDR3 reads CASSSMMTGGAETQYF. The DNA of the CDR3 is TGTGCCAGCAGCTCGATGATGACAGGGGGCGCGGAGACCCAGTACTTC.

The table lists this clonotype with many counts. The chain recombines TRBV20-1 with TRBJ2-1, with TRBD1 matching over 9 bases. V dropped 5 bases and J dropped 7; count of bases not matched to a gene: 6. Per germline, CDR1 DFQATT and CDR2 SNEGSKA (reference sequence). The CDR3 has 13 amino acids. The CDR3 bases are TGCAGTGCTCTCGGGACAGGGCAGAATGAGCAGTTCTTC. It yields the protein CSALGTGQNEQFF.

This clonotype was seen at least ten times. The CDR3 DNA reads TGCAGTGCTAGGCCCATAAGCACCGGGGAGCTGTTTTTT. Its protein is CSARPISTGELFF. V is TRBV20-1 and J is TRBJ2-2; D not resolved. V was shortened by 3 bases and J by 4 bases, with 9 bases between the two germline ends. Looked up from germline, CDR1 is DFQATT and CDR2 is SNEGSKA (reference sequence). The CDR3 sequence is 13 residues long.

This clonotype was detected ten times or more. The chain employs TRBV30 and TRBJ2-1; 10 bases agree with TRBD2. This CDR3 is built from 14 residues. The germline gives CDR1 GTSNPN, CDR2 SVGIG (reference sequence). After removal of 2 bases from V and 7 bases from J, the junction contained 5 bases not matched to a gene. The CDR3 nucleotides are TGTGCCTGGAGTTTGACTAGCGGGTCGAATGAGCAGTTCTTC. It codes for CAWSLTSGSNEQFF.

The chain couples TRBV28 to TRBJ1-1; D not resolved. The V end lost 7 bases, the J end lost 5 bases, and 11 bases lay between the germline ends. This CDR3 is built from 12 residues. CDR1 and CDR2 (germline): MDHEN, SYDVKM. The CDR3 sequence is CASISPLTEAFF. CDR3 DNA: TGTGCCAGCATCTCCCCCTTGACTGAAGCTTTCTTT.

This clonotype was observed a handful of times. This chain uses TRBV28 with TRBJ2-3; 9 nucleotides agree with TRBD1. V gave up 3 bases and J gave up 2 bases; unmatched junction bases: 6. This CDR3 contains 16 residues. Germline CDR1 and CDR2: MDHEN and SYDVKM. The CDR3, as DNA: TGTGCCAGCAGTTTTCTCGGGACAGGGTACACAGATACGCAGTATTTT. Protein sequence: CASSFLGTGYTDTQYF.

Only a few counts were recorded for this clonotype. J is TRBJ2-1 and V is TRBV29-1, with a tentative D call TRBD2 (6 bases). The CDR3 is made up of 17 amino acids. Germline V gene sequence: CDR1 SQVTM, CDR2 ANQGSEA. With 0 bases removed from V and 6 bases from J, the gap between germline ends came to 21 bases. This CDR3 reads CSVEDGSPAGTLNEQFF. CDR3 DNA: TGCAGCGTTGAAGATGGTTCTCCGGCGGGGACCCTCAATGAGCAGTTCTTC.

The V call is TRBV29-1, the J call TRBJ1-4, with a tentative D call TRBD1 (5 bases). V lost 3 bases, J lost 7 bases, and 15 bases lay in between. Germline V CDR1 and CDR2: SQVTM, ANQGSEA. This CDR3 has 14 amino acids. This CDR3 is CSVDIGAGVEKLFF. The CDR3 bases are TGCAGCGTTGACATAGGGGCCGGTGTTGAAAAACTGTTTTTT.

This clonotype was recorded a few times. V is TRBV2 and J is TRBJ2-3; D perhaps matches TRBD2 (5 bases). This CDR3 contains 12 residues. Germline V lookup: CDR1 SNHLY, CDR2 FYNNEI. The V gene lost 8 bases and the J gene lost 1 base, with 7 bases spanning the gap. In DNA, the CDR3 is TGTGCCAGCGAGGGAGGCACAGATACGCAGTATTTT. This encodes CASEGGTDTQYF.

This clonotype was seen ten or more times. The V gene is TRBV7-2, the J gene TRBJ2-3; D is perhaps TRBD1 (5 bases). Trimming stripped 4 bases from V and 2 bases from J, with 13 bases between. The CDR3 totals 15 residues. Germline V gene lookup returns CDR1 SGHTA and CDR2 FQGNSA. CDR3 region: CASSSTAILTDTQYF. The CDR3 DNA sequence: TGTGCCAGCAGCTCGACAGCTATTCTCACAGATACGCAGTATTTT.

The chain couples TRBV10-3 to TRBJ2-6; 11 bases align to TRBD1. The germline V gene encodes CDR1 ENHRY and CDR2 SYGVKD. The CDR3 has 18 amino acids. V shed 5 bases, J shed 0 bases, and the junction held 6 bases outside the gene matches. The CDR3 loop is CAISPWTGGASGANVLTF. In nucleotides, the CDR3 is TGTGCCATCAGTCCCTGGACAGGGGGCGCCTCTGGGGCCAACGTCCTGACTTTC.

This clonotype was observed a few times. The CDR3 DNA is TGTGCCAGCAGTTACGACAGGAGCTACACCTTC. This codes for CASSYDRSYTF. The chain combines TRBV6-9 with TRBJ1-2; a weak D match, TRBD1 (6 bases). Germline values: CDR1 MNHGY, CDR2 SVAAGI. The CDR3 has 11 amino acids. Trimming removed 3 bases from V and 9 bases from J, with 8 bases in between.

The chain carries TRBV30 and TRBJ2-2, with 9 bases fitting TRBD2. J lost 1 base, V lost 2 bases, and 8 bases had no gene match. The CDR3 contains 17 residues. The germline CDR1 and CDR2 sequences are GTSNPN and SVGIG (reference sequence). The CDR3 DNA reads TGTGCCTGGAGTCGTAGGCTAGCGGGACTGAACACCGGGGAGCTGTTTTTT. It translates to CAWSRRLAGLNTGELFF.

The chain combines TRBV6-2 or TRBV6-3 with TRBJ2-7; 7 nucleotides agree with TRBD2. The germline gives CDR1 MNHEY, CDR2 SVGEGT. J lost 6 bases, V lost 2 bases, and 7 bases had no gene match. This CDR3 region has 14 residues. This CDR3 is CASSYVREYGEQYF. CDR3 in DNA: TGTGCCAGCAGTTACGTGCGGGAGTACGGCGAGCAGTACTTC.

The chain links TRBV28 to TRBJ1-1; TRBD1 matches at 7 bases. The germline gives CDR1 MDHEN, CDR2 SYDVKM. V shed 7 bases, J shed 0 bases, and the junction held 5 bases outside the gene matches. CDR3 length: 14 amino acids. The CDR3 DNA reads TGTGCCAGCACCTCAGGGGGGATGAACACTGAAGCTTTCTTT. Translated, it gives CASTSGGMNTEAFF.

The J gene is TRBJ1-5, the V gene TRBV18, with a tentative D call TRBD1 (5 bases). Per germline, CDR1 KGHSH and CDR2 LQKENI. V was cut by 3 bases and J by 7 bases, with 22 bases left in between. CDR3 size: 17 residues. The CDR3 DNA is TGTGCCAGCTCACCGGAGGGGAGTCACAGTACGGGGCAGCCCCAGCATTTT. It encodes CASSPEGSHSTGQPQHF.

The chain recombines TRBV7-6 with TRBJ2-7; 9 bases match TRBD1. The CDR3 totals 15 residues. Trimming cost V 5 bases and J 2 bases; bases outside gene matches: 7. From germline, CDR1 is SGHVS and CDR2 FNYEAQ. The CDR3 here is CASSTGGAPTYEQYF. CDR3 nucleotide sequence: TGTGCCAGCAGCACAGGGGGCGCGCCCACCTACGAGCAGTACTTC. The full variable domain, its missing parts supplied by reference TRBV7-6 and TRBJ2-7, is GAGVSQSPRYKVTKRGQDVALRCDPISGHVSLYWYRQALGQGPEFLTYFNYEAQQDKSGLPNDRFSAERPEGSISTLTIQRTEQRDSAMYRCASSTGGAPTYEQYFGPGTRLTVT.